These 24 T cell receptor beta chains came from one sample sequenced in a study of blood T cell repertoires in COVID-19. Profiling relied on immunoSEQ multiplex PCR, and the TCRdb table lists in-frame clones only, not all of them. This sample yields about 210,000 clones, of which roughly four fifths are seen a single time; approximately 8% belongs to the top ten. Sequencing was carried out using peripheral blood. The receptor set was obtained from a woman older than 75 with COVID-19, enrolled during active disease.

V usage is TRBV5-1 and J usage is TRBJ2-2; 7 bases map to TRBD2. The length of the CDR3 is 16 residues. Unmatched junction bases numbered 8, after V lost 4 bases and J lost 2 bases. Germline V gene sequence: CDR1 SGHRS, CDR2 YFSETQ. The CDR3 reads CASSDPGGSNTGELFF. CDR3 in DNA: TGCGCCAGCAGCGATCCGGGGGGATCTAACACCGGGGAGCTGTTTTTT.

The chain employs TRBV10-3 and TRBJ2-7; 7 bases agree with TRBD1. Germline CDR1 ENHRY, CDR2 SYGVKD. CDR3 length equals 15 residues. The V segment lost 4 bases and the J segment 2 bases; nucleotides outside the gene matches: 8. CDR3 amino acids: CAISGGDRVTYEQYF. The CDR3 region has the DNA TGTGCCATCAGTGGGGGCGACAGGGTGACCTACGAGCAGTACTTC.

The chain is built from TRBV15 and TRBJ1-4; D is unclear. CDR3 size: 17 residues. CDR1 is LNHNV and CDR2 is YYDKDF in the germline V gene (reference sequence). Trimming stripped 0 bases from V and 8 bases from J, with 19 bases between. In DNA form, the CDR3 reads TGTGCCACCAGCAGAGATAAAACCCCTACTCGCCACGAAAAACTGTTTTTT. Translation gives CATSRDKTPTRHEKLFF. Complete variable domain (other parts from reference TRBV15 and TRBJ1-4): DAMVIQNPRYQVTQFGKPVTLSCSQTLNHNVMYWYQQKSSQAPKLLFHYYDKDFNNEADTPDNFQSRRPNTSFCFLDIRSPGLGDTAMYLCATSRDKTPTRHEKLFFGSGTQLSVL.

The gene calls are TRBV12-3 or TRBV12-4 and TRBJ2-7, with 11 bases fitting TRBD1. This CDR3 has 13 residues. Trimming removed 6 bases from V and 3 bases from J; junction bases left unmatched: 1. CDR3 in amino acids: CASRGTGGYEQYF. Written as DNA, the CDR3 is TGTGCCAGCAGGGGGACAGGGGGCTACGAGCAGTACTTC.

Turning to this clone: One end of the junction does not line up with germline, which may come from a read error. The chain is built from TRBV6-4 and TRBJ1-2; D gene ambiguous. In germline, CDR1 is MRHNA, CDR2 SNTAGT. The CDR3 is 12 residues long. CDR3 residues: CASSDEFGPSIF. The CDR3 nucleotides are TGTGCCAGCAGTGACGAGTTTGGGCCCTCGATCTTC.

The J gene is TRBJ1-5, the V gene TRBV6-5; weak D call: TRBD1 (5 bases). Germline CDR1 is MNHEY and CDR2 is SVGAGI. This CDR3 region has 14 residues. The ends were cut back, 7 bases at V and 6 bases at J, with 16 bases in the middle. The CDR3 bases are TGTGCCAGCAACATTGACCTGGGGGGTCAGCCCCAGCATTTT. Amino acids: CASNIDLGGQPQHF.

As DNA, the CDR3 is TGCGCCAGCAGCTTGGCCGGGACACCCATAAGGGGCTACACCTTC. The encoded protein is CASSLAGTPIRGYTF. V usage is TRBV5-1 and J usage is TRBJ1-2, with D maybe TRBD1 (6 bases). The CDR3 spans 15 residues. CDR1 SGHRS and CDR2 YFSETQ come from the germline V gene. With 0 bases removed from V and 8 bases from J, the gap between germline ends came to 17 bases.

To note about this clone: This specimen includes other DNA sequences encoding the same CDR3. The rearrangement joins TRBV19 to TRBJ2-2, with 8 bases aligning to TRBD2. The J segment lost 2 bases and the V segment lost 6 bases, leaving 8 bases of the junction unmatched. This CDR3 contains 16 residues. The germline gives CDR1 LNHDA, CDR2 SQIVND (reference sequence). CDR3 region: CASSLRGGRNTGELFF. The CDR3 nucleotides read TGTGCCAGTAGCCTCCGGGGGGGCCGCAACACCGGGGAGCTGTTTTTT.

The CDR3 DNA reads as TGTGCCAGCAGTGAAGGGTTGGGCGGCAATCAGCCCCAGCATTTT. This codes for CASSEGLGGNQPQHF. This sequence joins TRBV2 and TRBJ1-5; D gene unclear. The V end was cut by 1 base, the J end by 2 bases, with 9 bases between. CDR1 is SNHLY and CDR2 is FYNNEI in the germline V gene. The CDR3 is made up of 15 amino acids.

The sample holds one count of this clone. This rearrangement joins TRBV24-1 to TRBJ1-2; weak D call: TRBD1 (5 bases). The CDR3 extends over 14 amino acids. The V gene lost 10 bases and the J gene lost 4 bases, with 18 bases spanning the gap. Germline V gives CDR1 KGHDR, CDR2 SFDVKD. The CDR3 sequence: CATPQAGRVYGYTF. CDR3 nucleotides: TGTGCCACTCCCCAGGCTGGCAGGGTCTATGGCTACACCTTC.

The J gene is TRBJ2-7, the V gene TRBV6-5; D may be TRBD2 (5 bases). CDR1 is MNHEY, CDR2 SVGAGI, per germline. The CDR3 consists of 11 residues. V was trimmed by 9 bases and J by 9 bases, leaving 15 bases between them. The CDR3 sequence is CASATPEGQYF. CDR3 DNA sequence: TGTGCCAGTGCTACCCCCGAGGGGCAGTACTTC.

This clone appeared a few times. The chain carries TRBV27 and TRBJ1-2, with 10 bases matching TRBD1. J was trimmed by 7 bases and V by 7 bases; bases with no gene match: 12. Germline V lookup: CDR1 MNHEY, CDR2 SMNVEV (reference sequence). This CDR3 is built from 15 residues. CDR3 bases: TGTGCCAGCACTCGGGACAGGGGAATCATCGGTGGCTACACCTTC. Translating gives CASTRDRGIIGGYTF.

The CDR3 is CASSQAGSPSPLHF. DNA for the CDR3: TGTGCCAGCAGCCAAGCAGGGTCACCGTCACCCCTCCACTTT. The chain uses TRBV3-1 (or the pseudogene TRBV3-2) and TRBJ1-6; possible D gene TRBD1, 5 bases. The CDR3 is 14 residues long. Germline V gives CDR1 LGHDT, CDR2 YNNKEL (reference sequence). The ends were cut back, 1 base at V and 10 bases at J, with 11 bases in the middle.

V gene TRBV5-1 combines with J gene TRBJ2-2; D is ambiguous. Trimming pared 1 base from V and 5 bases from J, leaving 12 bases between. From germline, CDR1 is SGHRS and CDR2 YFSETQ. There are 15 residues in the CDR3. The CDR3 DNA is TGCGCCAGCAGCTTGTCCCCCCCGAGGACCGGGGAGCTGTTTTTT. Translating gives CASSLSPPRTGELFF. The full variable domain, rest sourced from reference TRBV5-1 and TRBJ2-2, is KAGVTQTPRYLIKTRGQQVTLSCSPISGHRSVSWYQQTPGQGLQFLFEYFSETQRNKGNFPGRFSGRQFSNSRSEMNVSTLELGDSALYLCASSLSPPRTGELFFGEGSRLTVL.

This clone was recorded once. This chain uses TRBV6-1 with TRBJ1-6, with TRBD1 as a possible D gene (5 bases). The CDR3 loop spans 14 amino acids. V shed 4 bases and J shed 7 bases, with 11 bases lying between them. Germline-derived CDR1 and CDR2 are MNHNS and SASEGT. CDR3 region: CASSALQGNSPLHF. CDR3 in DNA: TGTGCCAGCAGTGCCCTCCAGGGCAATTCACCCCTCCACTTT.

The CDR3 bases are TGTGCCAGCGCCAGGGGGAACACTGAAGCTTTCTTT. It yields the protein CASARGNTEAFF. This chain connects TRBV3-1 (or the pseudogene TRBV3-2) to TRBJ1-1, with D maybe TRBD1 (6 bases). The CDR3 spans 12 residues. The germline V gene encodes CDR1 LGHDT and CDR2 YNNKEL (reference sequence). V lost 8 bases, J lost 1 base, and 8 bases lay in between.

V gene TRBV6-5 combines with J gene TRBJ2-5; possibly TRBD1 for D (6 bases). The CDR3 runs 12 residues. The germline V gene has CDR1 MNHEY and CDR2 SVGAGI. V lost 10 bases to trimming and J lost 3 bases, with 12 bases between them. CDR3 residues: CATRTAKETQYF. The CDR3, as DNA: TGTGCCACACGGACAGCGAAAGAGACCCAGTACTTC.

This clone was seen only once. The chain has TRBV28 and TRBJ2-3, with D perhaps TRBD2 (5 bases). V was trimmed by 4 bases and J by 4 bases, leaving 12 bases between them. The CDR3 runs 14 residues. The germline V gene has CDR1 MDHEN and CDR2 SYDVKM. CDR3 DNA sequence: TGTGCCAGCAGTTCCAGACTACTTCCAGATACGCAGTATTTT. Translating gives CASSSRLLPDTQYF.

The V call is TRBV5-1, the J call TRBJ1-3, with D possibly being TRBD1 (5 bases). Trimming shortened V by 4 bases and J by 0 bases, and 14 bases separated the two germline ends. Germline V gives CDR1 SGHRS, CDR2 YFSETQ. The CDR3 consists of 16 residues. The CDR3 nucleotides read TGCGCCAGCAGCGCGACAGCCGCTAGCTCTGGAAACACCATATATTTT. It encodes CASSATAASSGNTIYF.

The genes are TRBV30 and TRBJ1-5, with D perhaps TRBD1 (5 bases). The CDR3 is 14 residues long. The germline V and J ends were trimmed by 3 bases and 7 bases, with 16 bases remaining between them. CDR1 and CDR2 (germline): GTSNPN, SVGIG (reference sequence). The CDR3 nucleotides are TGTGCCTGGAGGAAACCTCGGGGGGTGCAGCCCCAGCATTTT. Protein product: CAWRKPRGVQPQHF. Full variable domain (outside the CDR3, taken from reference TRBV30 and TRBJ1-5): SQTIHQWPATLVQPVGSPLSLECTVEGTSNPNLYWYRQAAGRGLQLLFYSVGIGQISSEVPQNLSASRPQDRQFILSSKKLLLSDSGFYLCAWRKPRGVQPQHFGDGTRLSIL.

This chain connects TRBV3-1 (or the pseudogene TRBV3-2) to TRBJ2-5, with D unclear. CDR1 and CDR2 from the germline V gene are LGHDT and YNNKEL (reference sequence). V was cut by 4 bases and J by 4 bases, with 7 bases left in between. CDR3 length equals 12 residues. Written as DNA, the CDR3 is TGTGCCAGCAGCCCGCGAACAGAGACCCAGTACTTC. Translated: CASSPRTETQYF.

The CDR3 DNA reads TGTGCCAGCAGCAAAGCAAGGGGCGAGAGAGATCCAGGGGATGTTGGCTACACCTTC. It codes for CASSKARGERDPGDVGYTF. This chain links TRBV21-1 with TRBJ1-2; the D call in the table, TRBD1, was not verified against the DNA. TRBV21-1 is flagged as a pseudogene. The CDR3 runs to 19 residues.

The chain uses TRBV9 and TRBJ1-5; 9 bases fit TRBD1. CDR3 length: 15 amino acids. Germline CDR1 reads SGDLS; CDR2 reads YYNGEE. V lost 0 bases and J lost 6; bases outside the gene matches: 4. The CDR3 DNA is TGTGCCAGCAGCGTAGAGGGACAGGGAGGTCAGCCCCAGCATTTT. Translating it yields CASSVEGQGGQPQHF.

The chain joins TRBV3-1 (or the pseudogene TRBV3-2) to TRBJ1-2, with D possibly matching TRBD1 (6 bases). V was pared by 2 bases and J by 6 bases, with 16 bases between. The CDR3 sequence is 15 residues long. The germline V gene encodes CDR1 LGHDT and CDR2 YNNKEL (reference sequence). Here the CDR3 DNA reads TGTGCCAGCAGCCAAATGGCAGGGGAAATGGATGGCTACACCTTC. Translation gives CASSQMAGEMDGYTF.